These 18 T cell receptor beta chains originate from one sample sequenced in a study of T cells in Graves' hyperthyroidism and ophthalmopathy. Amplification of TCR beta CDR3 regions was performed using RNA transcripts as template. RT-PCR in the first round (using the HTBI primer set) targeted the TCR CDR3. TCRdb reanalysed the multiplex PCR reads using MiXCR and keeps one entry per CDR3 protein. The table has 450,000 to 650,000 distinct CDR3 sequences, approximately 14% seen once; the top ten hold roughly 7.7%. Sample: blood. The origin of the receptors is a woman under 30 with Graves' ophthalmopathy.

This clonotype was counted many times. The J gene is TRBJ1-1, the V gene TRBV28, with 7 nucleotides matching TRBD1. This CDR3 region has 13 residues. Looked up from germline, CDR1 is MDHEN and CDR2 is SYDVKM. The J segment lost 6 bases and the V segment lost 3 bases, leaving 4 bases of the junction unmatched. The CDR3 loop reads CASSFSGGAEAFF. The CDR3 DNA follows: TGTGCCAGCAGTTTTTCAGGGGGGGCTGAAGCTTTCTTT.

On this clonotype: The junction differs from germline at one of its ends, possibly a read error. V is TRBV19 and J is TRBJ2-7, with D maybe TRBD2 (6 bases). The CDR3 length is 16 residues. Per the germline V gene, CDR1 is LNHDA and CDR2 is SQIVND (reference sequence). The CDR3 sequence is CASSVTSPGLFYEQHF. The CDR3 nucleotides read TGTGCCAGTAGTGTCACCTCCCCGGGACTTTTCTACGAGCAGCACTTC.

The chain links TRBV2 to TRBJ2-7; TRBD1 matches at 7 bases. The CDR3 has 17 amino acids. Germline V CDR1 and CDR2: SNHLY, FYNNEI. V was clipped by 3 bases and J by 0 bases; unmatched bases: 11. The CDR3 spells CASSEGRTGKSSYEQYF. CDR3 DNA: TGTGCCAGCAGTGAGGGAAGGACAGGCAAGAGCTCCTACGAGCAGTACTTC.

This clonotype was counted a few times. This chain joins TRBV7-9 and TRBJ2-7; D is perhaps TRBD1 (5 bases). The V end lost 4 bases, the J end lost 0 bases, and 16 bases lay between the germline ends. The germline CDR1 and CDR2 sequences are SEHNR and FQNEAQ (reference sequence). This CDR3 contains 16 residues. CDR3 DNA sequence: TGTGCCAGCAGCTCCAACCGACAGCTAAGCTCCTACGAGCAGTACTTC. Its translation: CASSSNRQLSSYEQYF.

In this sample, this clonotype turned up a few times. In nucleotides, the CDR3 is TGTGCCAGCTTCCCGGGACAGGGACGAACAGATACGCAGTATTTT. It yields the protein CASFPGQGRTDTQYF. The chain employs TRBV19 and TRBJ2-3, with TRBD1 matching over 9 bases. CDR3 length: 15 amino acids. Germline V gene data show CDR1 as LNHDA and CDR2 as SQIVND (reference sequence). V shed 9 bases, J shed 3 bases, and the junction held 10 bases outside the gene matches.

This clonotype showed up many times. The rearrangement links TRBV6-2 or TRBV6-3 to TRBJ2-1, with D possibly TRBD2 on 6 matching bases. Trimming cost V 2 bases and J 6 bases, with 8 bases left between them. CDR3 length: 13 residues. Germline V CDR1 and CDR2: MNHEY, SVGEGT. The CDR3 spells CASSYVGGNEQFF. The CDR3 DNA follows: TGTGCCAGCAGTTACGTCGGGGGCAATGAGCAGTTCTTC.

The V and J genes are TRBV20-1 and TRBJ1-5, with D possibly being TRBD1 (5 bases). V was clipped by 0 bases and J by 3 bases, with 12 bases between them. There are 15 residues in the CDR3. Germline CDR1 and CDR2: DFQATT and SNEGSKA (reference sequence). CDR3 region: CSARDGGVLNQPQHF. CDR3 bases: TGCAGTGCTAGAGACGGAGGGGTCCTCAATCAGCCCCAGCATTTT.

In its sample, this clonotype was seen many times. The rearrangement uses TRBV6-1 and TRBJ2-7, with D maybe TRBD1 (6 bases). From germline, CDR1 is MNHNS and CDR2 SASEGT. V was shortened by 4 bases and J by 2 bases, with 12 bases between the two germline ends. This CDR3 has 14 residues. This CDR3 reads CASSAPRGTYEQYF. The CDR3, as DNA: TGTGCCAGCAGTGCCCCGAGGGGGACCTACGAGCAGTACTTC.

This clonotype was counted only a few times. This chain links TRBV7-9 with TRBJ1-2; 9 nucleotides match TRBD1. Trimming removed 4 bases from V and 5 bases from J; junction bases left unmatched: 5. The CDR3 totals 14 residues. CDR1 is SEHNR and CDR2 is FQNEAQ in the germline V gene (reference sequence). The DNA for the CDR3 is TGTGCCAGCAGCTCCCCCGGGACAGGGTATGGCTACACCTTC. This sequence encodes CASSSPGTGYGYTF.

This clonotype was seen repeatedly, ten times or more. The chain employs TRBV9 and TRBJ1-2; 10 bases map to TRBD1. Trimming took 2 bases from V and 2 from J; bases not matched to a gene: 12. The CDR3 spans 18 residues. Germline V gene sequence: CDR1 SGDLS, CDR2 YYNGEE. Written as DNA, the CDR3 is TGTGCCAGCAGCGTGGCCCGGGACAGGGGACCGACGAACTATGGCTACACCTTC. Translating gives CASSVARDRGPTNYGYTF. Variable domain in full (rest from reference TRBV9 and TRBJ1-2): DSGVTQTPKHLITATGQRVTLRCSPRSGDLSVYWYQQSLDQGLQFLIQYYNGEERAKGNILERFSAQQFPDLHSELNLSSLELGDSALYFCASSVARDRGPTNYGYTFGSGTRLTVV.

There are a few counts of this clonotype. The genes are TRBV9 and TRBJ2-7, with D perhaps TRBD2 (5 bases). V dropped 0 bases and J dropped 4 bases, with 8 bases sitting between them. Looked up from germline, CDR1 is SGDLS and CDR2 is YYNGEE. There are 13 residues in the CDR3. CDR3 coding DNA: TGTGCCAGCAGCGTAGCTACGGGGTACGAGCAGTACTTC. Protein sequence: CASSVATGYEQYF. Filled out from reference TRBV9 and TRBJ2-7, the complete variable domain reads DSGVTQTPKHLITATGQRVTLRCSPRSGDLSVYWYQQSLDQGLQFLIQYYNGEERAKGNILERFSAQQFPDLHSELNLSSLELGDSALYFCASSVATGYEQYFGPGTRLTVT.

The J gene is TRBJ2-2, the V gene TRBV5-4, with TRBD1 matching over 8 bases. The V gene end was trimmed by 3 bases and the J gene end by 5 bases; junction bases not matched to a gene: 6. CDR1 and CDR2 from the germline V gene are SGHNT and YYREEE (reference sequence). CDR3 length: 15 amino acids. CDR3 sequence reads: CASSYDRGRTGELFF. Written as DNA, the CDR3 is TGTGCCAGCAGCTATGACAGGGGAAGGACCGGGGAGCTGTTTTTT.

The sample holds many counts of this clonotype. V and J are TRBV12-3 or TRBV12-4 and TRBJ2-5; perhaps TRBD2 as D (6 bases). V lost 7 bases, J lost 4 bases, and 25 bases lay in between. The CDR3 runs to 17 residues. The CDR3 sequence: CASNLWTGTFPPETQYF. The CDR3 region has the DNA TGTGCCAGCAACCTATGGACCGGGACTTTTCCCCCAGAGACCCAGTACTTC.

V is TRBV30 and J is TRBJ2-4, with a weak D call TRBD2 (6 bases). Germline values: CDR1 GTSNPN, CDR2 SVGIG (reference sequence). This CDR3 has 12 amino acids. Between the trimmed V and J ends, which lost 3 bases and 5 bases, there was a span of 8 bases. CDR3 sequence reads: CAWSPGENIQYF. The CDR3 bases are TGTGCCTGGAGCCCGGGGGAAAACATTCAGTACTTC.

J is TRBJ1-2 and V is TRBV9; 10 bases map to TRBD1. The CDR3 loop spans 15 amino acids. Germline lookup yields CDR1 SGDLS and CDR2 YYNGEE. V lost 4 bases to trimming and J lost 5 bases; unmatched junction nucleotides: 8. The CDR3 here is CASSPRTGGRYGYTF. The CDR3, as DNA: TGTGCCAGCAGCCCCAGGACAGGGGGAAGGTATGGCTACACCTTC. The variable domain in full, completed from reference TRBV9 and TRBJ1-2, reads DSGVTQTPKHLITATGQRVTLRCSPRSGDLSVYWYQQSLDQGLQFLIQYYNGEERAKGNILERFSAQQFPDLHSELNLSSLELGDSALYFCASSPRTGGRYGYTFGSGTRLTVV.

The chain is built from TRBV7-9 and TRBJ1-1, with D unclear. V was pared by 1 base and J by 6 bases, with 9 bases between. The CDR3 runs to 13 residues. Germline values: CDR1 SEHNR, CDR2 FQNEAQ (reference sequence). CDR3 residues: CASSLDMESEAFF. The CDR3 coding sequence is TGTGCCAGCAGCTTAGATATGGAATCTGAAGCTTTCTTT.

Notes on this clonotype: Because it lacks the conserved phenylalanine or tryptophan at the end, this CDR3 is likely a read error. The rearrangement uses TRBV19 and TRBJ2-1; the D gene is possibly TRBD1 (5 bases). Germline CDR1 reads LNHDA; CDR2 reads SQIVND (reference sequence). Between the trimmed V and J ends, which lost 4 bases and 5 bases, there was a span of 9 bases. The length of the CDR3 is 13 residues. The CDR3 nucleotides are TGTGCCAGTAGTAGCCAGGGCCACAATGAGCAGTTCCTC. Protein: CASSSQGHNEQFL.

This clonotype appeared many times. The chain uses TRBV27 and TRBJ1-2; TRBD1 might be the D (5 bases). CDR1 MNHEY and CDR2 SMNVEV come from the germline V gene (reference sequence). The CDR3 is 15 amino acids. V was clipped by 2 bases and J by 7 bases, with 17 bases between them. Here the CDR3 reads CASSLSSARDRGYTF. CDR3 sequence (DNA): TGTGCCAGCAGTTTAAGTTCGGCCAGGGATCGTGGCTACACCTTC.